This paragraph covers one TCR beta chain sequence. The ends were cut back, 7 bases at V and 1 base at J, with 10 bases in the middle. CDR1 is MNHNY and CDR2 is SVGAGI in the germline V gene (reference sequence). This CDR3 region has 13 residues. The sample belongs to a study of Graves' ophthalmopathy and Graves' hyperthyroidism. RNA transcripts provided the template for amplifying TCR beta CDR3 regions. The authors performed first-round RT-PCR with HTBI primers and then a second-round multiplex PCR. TCRdb re-derived calls from the multiplex PCR reads in MiXCR, one entry per CDR3 protein. The profile shows about 1.1 million distinct CDR3 sequences, roughly 35% of them singletons.

The TCR originated in an adult man with Graves' hyperthyroidism. The chain links TRBV6-6 to TRBJ1-1; D call uncertain. The sequenced sample consisted of peripheral blood or thyroid tissue (not recorded which). The CDR3 nucleotides read TGTGCCAGCAAAAGGGCAGGGAACACTGAAGCTTTCTTT. It encodes CASKRAGNTEAFF.